This T cell receptor (beta chain) was sequenced in a study of T cells in localized non-small cell lung cancer. Whole-study findings and limits: When the top 100 tumor clones were examined, a median around 61 of them also appeared in the adjacent lung, which was paired and uninvolved. A denser population of T cells in blood accompanied longer overall survival. Because only a single region of the tumor was sequenced, heterogeneity remains possible. Adjacent uninvolved lung tissue had the highest T cell clonality, exceeding tumor.

Details on this clone: The antigen is undetermined.

Germline values: CDR1 MNHEY, CDR2 SVGAGI. With V trimmed by 0 bases and J by 9 bases, 9 bases remained unmatched. The CDR3 loop spans 16 amino acids. Some clones are missing from TCRdb's copy, which holds only in-frame ones; the method was immunoSEQ multiplex PCR. In the table there are about 45,000 clones, 65% to 90% of which are singletons. Specimen: peripheral blood mononuclear cells, collected before any cancer treatment. The chain carries TRBV6-5 and TRBJ2-1, with 9 bases fitting TRBD2. The receptor comes from a man between 40 and 75 years old with stage III lung adenocarcinoma. This CDR3 reads CASSYSVLAGFGEQFF. CDR3 nucleotides: TGTGCCAGCAGTTACTCTGTGCTAGCGGGGTTCGGTGAGCAGTTCTTC.